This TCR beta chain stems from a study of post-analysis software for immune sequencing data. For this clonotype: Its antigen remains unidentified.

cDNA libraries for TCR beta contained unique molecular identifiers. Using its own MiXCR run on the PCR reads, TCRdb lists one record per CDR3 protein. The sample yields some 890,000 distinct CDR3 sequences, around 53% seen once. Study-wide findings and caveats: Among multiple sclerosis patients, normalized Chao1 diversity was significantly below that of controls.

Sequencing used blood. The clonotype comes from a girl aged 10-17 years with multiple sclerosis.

The CDR3 DNA follows: TGTGCCAGCAGTTCCCTGACTAGCAGAGACTACGAGCAGTACTTC. It is translated as CASSSLTSRDYEQYF. J is TRBJ2-5 and V is TRBV6-6; 7 nucleotides agree with TRBD2. TRBJ2-7 explains the end of the DNA better; the J call may be wrong. Per germline, CDR1 MNHNY and CDR2 SVGAGI (reference sequence). The CDR3 extends over 15 amino acids.